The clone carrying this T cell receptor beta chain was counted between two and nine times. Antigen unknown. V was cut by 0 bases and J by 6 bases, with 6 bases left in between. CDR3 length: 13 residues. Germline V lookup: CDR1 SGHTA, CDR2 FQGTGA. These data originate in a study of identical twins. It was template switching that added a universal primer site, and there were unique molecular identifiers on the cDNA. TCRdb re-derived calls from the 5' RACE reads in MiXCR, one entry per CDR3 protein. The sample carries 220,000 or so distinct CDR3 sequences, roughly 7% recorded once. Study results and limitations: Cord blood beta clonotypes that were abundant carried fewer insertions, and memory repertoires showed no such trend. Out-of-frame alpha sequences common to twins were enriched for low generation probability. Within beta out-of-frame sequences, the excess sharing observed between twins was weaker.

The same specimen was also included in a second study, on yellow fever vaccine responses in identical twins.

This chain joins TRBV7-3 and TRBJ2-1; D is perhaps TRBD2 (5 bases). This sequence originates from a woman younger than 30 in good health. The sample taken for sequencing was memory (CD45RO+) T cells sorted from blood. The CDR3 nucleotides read TGTGCCAGCAGCTTAACCGGGGTCAATGAGCAGTTCTTC. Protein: CASSLTGVNEQFF. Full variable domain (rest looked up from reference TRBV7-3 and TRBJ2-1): GAGVSQTPSNKVTEKGKYVELRCDPISGHTALYWYRQSLGQGPEFLIYFQGTGAADDSGLPNDRFFAVRPEGSVSTLKIQRTERGDSAVYLCASSLTGVNEQFFGPGTRLTVL.